This T cell receptor (beta chain) derives from a study of response to subunit inactivated influenza vaccine. Findings of the study overall: The authors put forward the suggestion that each seasonal influenza vaccination may bring in only a limited number of new T cells.

TCRdb redid the calling of the RT-PCR reads with MiXCR, one entry per CDR3 protein. The sample has roughly 500,000 distinct CDR3 sequences, roughly 25% seen once. There are a few counts of this clonotype. Its antigen is unidentified. These data are also associated with another study on T cells expressing NK-cell markers. As reported in that work: The TCR beta cDNA came from 5'RACE template switching with UMIs. Seven of the eight sequenced donors were classified as HCMV-seropositive, and one was classified as seronegative. In roughly six donors, dominant CD3+CD56+NKG2C+ clonotypes ranked among the top 10 CD8+ clonotypes. A handful of donors showed these clonotypes also leading the CD3+CD56-NKG2C+ fraction.

The receptor was derived from a man aged 45-65 years who received an inactivated influenza vaccine. The source was CD4+ T cells sorted from PBMCs, collected about 12 days after vaccination.

CDR3 protein: CASSFERGVTGELFF. In DNA, the CDR3 is TGTGCCAGCAGTTTCGAGCGGGGGGTCACCGGGGAGCTGTTTTTT. This rearrangement joins TRBV12-3 or TRBV12-4 to TRBJ2-2; 9 nucleotides align to TRBD2. The V and J ends lost 3 bases and 4 bases, in that order; junction bases with no gene match: 3. The CDR3 contains 15 residues.